This T cell receptor (beta chain) was retrieved from a study of Graves' ophthalmopathy and Graves' hyperthyroidism. On the study more broadly: Calling hyperthyroidism stable required that no ophthalmopathy show up within 18 months of follow-up.

The CDR3 is made up of 15 amino acids. The V gene end was trimmed by 7 bases and the J gene end by 6 bases; junction bases not matched to a gene: 12. The germline gives CDR1 SNHLY, CDR2 FYNNEI. Findings of the study overall: For predicting ophthalmopathy progression, the model had 70.59% sensitivity and nearly 75% specificity.

This clonotype has a count of ten or more. Its antigen is unknown. RNA transcripts yielded amplified TCR beta CDR3 regions. Second-round multiplex PCR followed a first-round RT-PCR using HTBI primers. TCRdb re-called the multiplex PCR reads with MiXCR, one entry per CDR3 protein. The table shows around 1,200,000 distinct CDR3 sequences, with about 40% occurring only once. The source material was peripheral blood or thyroid tissue (not recorded which). The chain recombines TRBV2 with TRBJ1-2, with 9 bases matching TRBD1. This TCR was sampled from an adult man with Graves' hyperthyroidism. The CDR3 reads CASTLTGGAAHGYTF. CDR3 coding DNA: TGTGCCAGCACGTTAACAGGGGGCGCAGCTCATGGCTACACCTTC.